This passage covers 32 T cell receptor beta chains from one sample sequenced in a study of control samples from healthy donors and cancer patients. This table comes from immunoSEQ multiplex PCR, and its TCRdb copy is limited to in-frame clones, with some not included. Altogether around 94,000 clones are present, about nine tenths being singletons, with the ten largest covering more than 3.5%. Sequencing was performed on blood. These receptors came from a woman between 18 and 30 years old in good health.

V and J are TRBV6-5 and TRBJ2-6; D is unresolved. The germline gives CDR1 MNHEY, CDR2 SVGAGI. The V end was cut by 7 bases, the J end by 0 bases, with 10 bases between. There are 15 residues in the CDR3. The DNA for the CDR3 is TGTGCCAGCAACTATTACAGCTCTGGGGCCAACGTCCTGACTTTC. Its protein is CASNYYSSGANVLTF.

The CDR3 DNA follows: TGCGCCAGCAGCTTGATCCCCGGGACAGGGGTCTCGTACGAGCAGTACTTC. Protein: CASSLIPGTGVSYEQYF. The rearrangement links TRBV5-1 to TRBJ2-7; 10 bases are a match to TRBD1. The CDR3 runs 17 residues. Trimming at V came to 1 base and at J to 4 bases, leaving 11 bases not matched to a gene. From germline, CDR1 is SGHRS and CDR2 YFSETQ.

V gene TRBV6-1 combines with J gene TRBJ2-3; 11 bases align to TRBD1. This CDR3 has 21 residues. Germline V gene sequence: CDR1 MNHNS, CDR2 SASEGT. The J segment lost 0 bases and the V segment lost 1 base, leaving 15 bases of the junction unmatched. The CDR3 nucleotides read TGTGCCAGCAGTGAAGAAATGCATGGACAGGGGGCGACCTCTAGCACAGATACGCAGTATTTT. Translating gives CASSEEMHGQGATSSTDTQYF.

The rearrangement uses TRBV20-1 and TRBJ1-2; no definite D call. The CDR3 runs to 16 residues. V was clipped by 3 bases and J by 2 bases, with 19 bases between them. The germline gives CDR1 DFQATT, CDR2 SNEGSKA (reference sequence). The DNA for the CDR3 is TGCAGTGCTAGTGTGGACGCCTACCTCCCAAACTATGGCTACACCTTC. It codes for CSASVDAYLPNYGYTF.

This CDR3 is CASSESLDRGNYGYTF. The CDR3 nucleotides read TGTGCCAGCAGTGAAAGTTTGGACAGGGGTAACTATGGCTACACCTTC. V is TRBV6-1 and J is TRBJ1-2; 9 bases line up with TRBD1. Unmatched junction bases numbered 5, after V lost 2 bases and J lost 1 base. This CDR3 spans 16 amino acids. Per the germline V gene, CDR1 is MNHNS and CDR2 is SASEGT.

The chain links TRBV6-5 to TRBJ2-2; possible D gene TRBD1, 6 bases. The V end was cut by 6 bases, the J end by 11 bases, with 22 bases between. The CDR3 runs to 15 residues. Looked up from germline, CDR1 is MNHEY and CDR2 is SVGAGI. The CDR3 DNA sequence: TGTGCCAGCAGGGGAACCCGGATTGGGGACAACGAGCTGTTTTTT. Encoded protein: CASRGTRIGDNELFF.

CDR3 region: CASSLAAEASYTF. CDR3 DNA sequence: TGTGCCAGCAGCTTAGCGGCCGAGGCCAGCTACACCTTC. The chain joins TRBV7-8 to TRBJ1-2; no definite D call. Trimming stripped 0 bases from V and 9 bases from J, with 11 bases between. The germline CDR1 and CDR2 sequences are SGHVS and FQNEAQ. The CDR3 has 13 amino acids.

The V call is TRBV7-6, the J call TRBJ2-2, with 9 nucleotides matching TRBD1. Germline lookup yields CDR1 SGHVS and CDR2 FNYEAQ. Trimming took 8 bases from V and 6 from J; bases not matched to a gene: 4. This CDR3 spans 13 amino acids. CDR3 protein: CASRDRVAGELFF. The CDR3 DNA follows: TGTGCCAGCCGGGACAGGGTGGCCGGGGAGCTGTTTTTT.

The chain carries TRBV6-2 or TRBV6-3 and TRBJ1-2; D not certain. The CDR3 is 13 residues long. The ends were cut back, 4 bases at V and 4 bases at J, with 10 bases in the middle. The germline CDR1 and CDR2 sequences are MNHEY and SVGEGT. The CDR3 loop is CASSSLAFYGYTF. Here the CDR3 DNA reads TGTGCCAGCAGTTCTTTGGCATTCTATGGCTACACCTTC.

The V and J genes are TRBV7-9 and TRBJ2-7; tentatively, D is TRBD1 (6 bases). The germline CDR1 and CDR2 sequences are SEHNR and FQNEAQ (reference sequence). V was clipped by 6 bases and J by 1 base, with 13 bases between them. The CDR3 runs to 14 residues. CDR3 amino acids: CASRLTTGSYEQYF. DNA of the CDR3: TGTGCCAGCAGATTGACGACAGGATCCTACGAGCAGTACTTC.

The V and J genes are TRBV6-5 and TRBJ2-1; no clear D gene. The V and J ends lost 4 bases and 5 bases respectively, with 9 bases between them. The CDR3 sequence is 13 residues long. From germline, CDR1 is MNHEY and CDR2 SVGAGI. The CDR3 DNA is TGTGCCAGCAGTTCCCGGCCTAACAATGAGCAGTTCTTC. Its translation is CASSSRPNNEQFF.

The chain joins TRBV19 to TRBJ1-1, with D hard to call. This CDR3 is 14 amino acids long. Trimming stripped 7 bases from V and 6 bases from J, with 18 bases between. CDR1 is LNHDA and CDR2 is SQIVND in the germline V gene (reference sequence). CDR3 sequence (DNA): TGTGCCAGTAAAGGTCCCGAGACCCTCGCTGAAGCTTTCTTT. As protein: CASKGPETLAEAFF.

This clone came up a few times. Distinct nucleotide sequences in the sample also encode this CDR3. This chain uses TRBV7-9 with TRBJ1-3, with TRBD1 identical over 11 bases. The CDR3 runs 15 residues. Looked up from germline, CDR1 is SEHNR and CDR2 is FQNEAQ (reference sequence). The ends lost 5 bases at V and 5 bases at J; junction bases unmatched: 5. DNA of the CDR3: TGTGCCAGCAGCGTGGGACAGGGGGGCAGAAACACCATATATTTT. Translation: CASSVGQGGRNTIYF.

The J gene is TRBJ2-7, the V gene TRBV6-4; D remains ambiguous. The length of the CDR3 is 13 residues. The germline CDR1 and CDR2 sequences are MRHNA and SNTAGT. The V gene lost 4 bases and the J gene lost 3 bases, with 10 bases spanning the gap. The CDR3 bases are TGTGCCAGCAGTGCAGACACTGTCTACGAGCAGTACTTC. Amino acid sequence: CASSADTVYEQYF.

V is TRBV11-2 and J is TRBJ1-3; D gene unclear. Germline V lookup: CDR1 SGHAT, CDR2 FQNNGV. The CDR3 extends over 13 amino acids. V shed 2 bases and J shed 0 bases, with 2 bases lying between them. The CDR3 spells CASSLSSGNTIYF. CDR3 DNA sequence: TGTGCCAGCAGCTTAAGCTCTGGAAACACCATATATTTT.

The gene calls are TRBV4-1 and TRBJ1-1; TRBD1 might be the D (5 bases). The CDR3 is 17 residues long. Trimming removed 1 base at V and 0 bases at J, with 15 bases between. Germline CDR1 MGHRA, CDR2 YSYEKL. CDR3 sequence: CASSQGGWGTMNTEAFF. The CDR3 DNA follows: TGCGCCAGCAGCCAAGGGGGCTGGGGGACCATGAACACTGAAGCTTTCTTT.

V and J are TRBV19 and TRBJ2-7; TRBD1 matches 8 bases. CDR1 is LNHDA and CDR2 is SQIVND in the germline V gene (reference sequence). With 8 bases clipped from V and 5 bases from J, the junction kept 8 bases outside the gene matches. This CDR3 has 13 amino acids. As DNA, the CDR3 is TGTGCCAGTTCCGACAGGGGTTTAAACGAGCAGTACTTC. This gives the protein CASSDRGLNEQYF.

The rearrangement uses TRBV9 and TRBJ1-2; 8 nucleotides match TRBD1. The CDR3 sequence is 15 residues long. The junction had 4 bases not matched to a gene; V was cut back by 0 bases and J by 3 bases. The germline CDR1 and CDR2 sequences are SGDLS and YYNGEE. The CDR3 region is CASSVAQDRDYGYTF. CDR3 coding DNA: TGTGCCAGCAGCGTAGCTCAGGACAGGGACTATGGCTACACCTTC.

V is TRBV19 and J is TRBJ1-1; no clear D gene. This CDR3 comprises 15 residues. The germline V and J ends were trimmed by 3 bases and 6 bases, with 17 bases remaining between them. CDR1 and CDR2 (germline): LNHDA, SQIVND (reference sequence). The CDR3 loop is CASSILGGLDSEAFF. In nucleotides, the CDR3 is TGTGCCAGTAGTATCTTGGGAGGTCTAGATTCTGAAGCTTTCTTT.

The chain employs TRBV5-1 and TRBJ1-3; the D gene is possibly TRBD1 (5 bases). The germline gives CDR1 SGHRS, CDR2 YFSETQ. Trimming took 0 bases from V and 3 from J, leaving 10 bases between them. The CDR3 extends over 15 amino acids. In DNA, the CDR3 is TGCGCCAGCAGCTTGGCGGGGGGGAGTGGAAACACCATATATTTT. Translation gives CASSLAGGSGNTIYF.

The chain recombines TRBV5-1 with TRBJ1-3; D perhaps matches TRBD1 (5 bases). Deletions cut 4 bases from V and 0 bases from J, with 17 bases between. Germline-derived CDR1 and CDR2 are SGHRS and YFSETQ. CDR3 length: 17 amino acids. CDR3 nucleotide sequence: TGCGCCAGCAGCCCGGACAAAAGCCTCTCCTCTGGAAACACCATATATTTT. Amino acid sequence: CASSPDKSLSSGNTIYF.

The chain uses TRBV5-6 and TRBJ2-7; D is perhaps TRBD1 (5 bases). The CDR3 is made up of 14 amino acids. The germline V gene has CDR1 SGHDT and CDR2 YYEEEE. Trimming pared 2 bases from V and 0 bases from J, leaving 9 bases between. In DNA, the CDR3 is TGTGCCAGCAGCTTTTATGACAGCTCCTACGAGCAGTACTTC. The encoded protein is CASSFYDSSYEQYF.

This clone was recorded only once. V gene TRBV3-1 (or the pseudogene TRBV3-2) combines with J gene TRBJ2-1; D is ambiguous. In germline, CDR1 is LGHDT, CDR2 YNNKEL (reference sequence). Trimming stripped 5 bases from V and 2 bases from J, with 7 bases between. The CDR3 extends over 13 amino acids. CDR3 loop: CASSNRAYNEQFF. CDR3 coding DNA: TGTGCCAGCAGCAACCGGGCCTACAATGAGCAGTTCTTC.

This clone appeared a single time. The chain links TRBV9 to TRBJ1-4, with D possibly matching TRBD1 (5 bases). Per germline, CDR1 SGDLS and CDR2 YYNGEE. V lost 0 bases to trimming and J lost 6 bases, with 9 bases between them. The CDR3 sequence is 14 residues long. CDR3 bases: TGTGCCAGCAGCGTAGAAAGGGGCGATGAAAAACTGTTTTTT. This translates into CASSVERGDEKLFF.

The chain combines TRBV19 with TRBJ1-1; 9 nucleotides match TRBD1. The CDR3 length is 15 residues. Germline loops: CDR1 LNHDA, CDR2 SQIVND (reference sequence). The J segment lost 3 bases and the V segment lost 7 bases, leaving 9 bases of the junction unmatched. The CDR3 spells CASIRRTGAYTEAFF. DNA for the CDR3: TGTGCCAGTATTCGAAGGACAGGGGCCTACACTGAAGCTTTCTTT.

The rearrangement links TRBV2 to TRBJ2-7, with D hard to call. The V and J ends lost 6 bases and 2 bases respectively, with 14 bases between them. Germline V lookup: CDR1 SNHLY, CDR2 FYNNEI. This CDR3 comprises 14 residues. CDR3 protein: CASRGRSEAYEQYF. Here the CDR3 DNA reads TGTGCCAGCAGGGGCCGAAGCGAGGCCTACGAGCAGTACTTC.

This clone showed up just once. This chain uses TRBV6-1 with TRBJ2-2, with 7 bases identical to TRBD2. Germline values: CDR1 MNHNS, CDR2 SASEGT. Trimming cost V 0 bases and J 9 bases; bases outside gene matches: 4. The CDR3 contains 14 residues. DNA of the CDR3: TGTGCCAGCAGTGAAGCGGGAGGGTCCCGGGAGCTGTTTTTT. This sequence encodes CASSEAGGSRELFF.

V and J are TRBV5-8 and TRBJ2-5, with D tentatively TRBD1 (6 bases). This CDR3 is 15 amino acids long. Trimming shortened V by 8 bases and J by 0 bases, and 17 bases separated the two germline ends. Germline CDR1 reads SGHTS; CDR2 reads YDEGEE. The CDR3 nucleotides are TGTGCCAGGGCTCGGCCGGACAGAAACCAAGAGACCCAGTACTTC. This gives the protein CARARPDRNQETQYF.

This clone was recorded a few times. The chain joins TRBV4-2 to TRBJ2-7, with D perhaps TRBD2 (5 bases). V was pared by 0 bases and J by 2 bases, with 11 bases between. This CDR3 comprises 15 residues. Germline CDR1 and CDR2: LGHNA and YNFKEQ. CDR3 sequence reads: CASSQERAETYEQYF. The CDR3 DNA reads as TGTGCCAGCAGCCAAGAACGAGCGGAAACCTACGAGCAGTACTTC.

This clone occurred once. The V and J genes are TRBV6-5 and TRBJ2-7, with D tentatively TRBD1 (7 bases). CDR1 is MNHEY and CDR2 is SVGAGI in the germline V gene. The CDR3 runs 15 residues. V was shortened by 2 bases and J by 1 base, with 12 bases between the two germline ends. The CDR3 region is CASSYLAGQSYEQYF. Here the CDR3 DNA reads TGTGCCAGCAGTTACCTTGCGGGACAGTCCTACGAGCAGTACTTC.

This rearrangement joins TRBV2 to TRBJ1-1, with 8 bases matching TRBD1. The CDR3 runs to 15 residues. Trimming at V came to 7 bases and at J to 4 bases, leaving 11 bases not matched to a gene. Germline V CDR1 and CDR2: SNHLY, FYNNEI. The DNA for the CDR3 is TGTGCCAGCACTAAAACAGGGGGGGCGGGCACTGAAGCTTTCTTT. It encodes CASTKTGGAGTEAFF.

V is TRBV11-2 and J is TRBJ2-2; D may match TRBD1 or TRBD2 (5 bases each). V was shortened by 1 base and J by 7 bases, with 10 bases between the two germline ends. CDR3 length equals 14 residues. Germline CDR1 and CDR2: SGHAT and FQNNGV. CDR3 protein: CASSLGLGDGELFF. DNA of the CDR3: TGTGCCAGCAGCTTAGGTTTGGGGGACGGGGAGCTGTTTTTT. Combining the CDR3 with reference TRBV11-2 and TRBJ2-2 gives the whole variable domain EAGVAQSPRYKIIEKRQSVAFWCNPISGHATLYWYQQILGQGPKLLIQFQNNGVVDDSQLPKDRFSAERLKGVDSTLKIQPAKLEDSAVYLCASSLGLGDGELFFGEGSRLTVL.